These 18 T cell receptor beta chains were sequenced from one sample in a study of blood T cell repertoires in COVID-19. The method was immunoSEQ multiplex PCR; TCRdb's version includes in-frame clones alone and lacks a portion of them. This sample has approximately 220,000 clones, with about 85% found just once. Sequenced sample: peripheral blood. These receptors originate from a man aged 45-65 years who had recovered from COVID-19.

The chain couples TRBV6-5 to TRBJ1-2; D perhaps matches TRBD1 (5 bases). V was clipped by 6 bases and J by 0 bases, with 14 bases between them. Germline CDR1 is MNHEY and CDR2 is SVGAGI. CDR3 size: 15 residues. CDR3 DNA: TGTGCCAGCAGGGATTTGGGGGGGGCTAACTATGGCTACACCTTC. Translated, it gives CASRDLGGANYGYTF.

The chain couples TRBV7-2 to TRBJ2-5; TRBD1 matches at 9 bases. From germline, CDR1 is SGHTA and CDR2 FQGNSA. V lost 6 bases and J lost 1; bases outside the gene matches: 3. The CDR3 runs 14 residues. CDR3 sequence (DNA): TGTGCCAGCAGTCCGGACAGGGGCCAAGAGACCCAGTACTTC. It specifies CASSPDRGQETQYF.

The rearrangement joins TRBV19 to TRBJ2-1; 9 bases match TRBD1. Germline V gives CDR1 LNHDA, CDR2 SQIVND (reference sequence). This CDR3 is built from 17 residues. Germline trimming cut 6 bases from V and 7 bases from J; bases unmatched to any gene: 16. DNA for the CDR3: TGTGCCAGTAGGGACAGGGGCGGCCCTGGGGTTTCTAATGAGCAGTTCTTC. Translation gives CASRDRGGPGVSNEQFF.

This clone was picked up one time. This chain joins TRBV2 and TRBJ2-3, with 9 bases fitting TRBD2. This CDR3 contains 15 residues. Germline V lookup: CDR1 SNHLY, CDR2 FYNNEI. With 7 bases clipped from V and 4 bases from J, the junction kept 9 bases outside the gene matches. In DNA form, the CDR3 reads TGTGCCAGCATCCCCCGGGGGACTAGCCCAGATACGCAGTATTTT. The encoded protein is CASIPRGTSPDTQYF.

The genes are TRBV7-2 and TRBJ2-1, with TRBD1 matching over 7 bases. The trim removed 2 bases at V and 3 bases at J, leaving 4 bases unmatched. This CDR3 has 15 amino acids. The germline CDR1 and CDR2 sequences are SGHTA and FQGNSA. The CDR3 here is CASSLNRGIYNEQFF. CDR3 DNA: TGTGCCAGCAGCTTAAACAGGGGTATCTACAATGAGCAGTTCTTC.

The chain employs TRBV10-3 and TRBJ2-7; 7 bases map to TRBD1. Germline CDR1 reads ENHRY; CDR2 reads SYGVKD. J gave up 4 bases and V 3 bases, and 9 bases lay outside the gene matches. CDR3 length equals 15 residues. Written as DNA, the CDR3 is TGTGCCATCAGTGACGTCGACAGGGCTAGGTACGAGCAGTACTTC. Residues: CAISDVDRARYEQYF.

This rearrangement joins TRBV19 to TRBJ2-1, with D perhaps matching TRBD2 (6 bases). The V gene's germline CDR1 is LNHDA and CDR2 SQIVND (reference sequence). This CDR3 has 16 amino acids. Between the trimmed V and J ends, which lost 4 bases and 3 bases, there was a span of 16 bases. CDR3 nucleotide sequence: TGTGCCAGTAGTACCAAAGCGGGCCTATTCTACAATGAGCAGTTCTTC. Its translation: CASSTKAGLFYNEQFF.

This sequence joins TRBV7-2 and TRBJ2-4; TRBD2 aligns across 7 bases. CDR1 and CDR2 from the germline V gene are SGHTA and FQGNSA. The CDR3 runs 12 residues. J gave up 7 bases and V 9 bases, and 6 bases lay outside the gene matches. CDR3 in amino acids: CASGGGVNIQYF. The CDR3 DNA reads as TGTGCCAGTGGGGGAGGGGTGAACATTCAGTACTTC.

CDR3 sequence reads: CASSVDAGYEQYF. The DNA for the CDR3 is TGTGCCAGCAGCGTAGATGCCGGGTACGAGCAGTACTTC. The V gene is TRBV9, the J gene TRBJ2-7; D is undetermined. The CDR3 is 13 amino acids. Trimming removed 0 bases from V and 4 bases from J, with 8 bases in between. From germline, CDR1 is SGDLS and CDR2 YYNGEE.

The V call is TRBV5-1, the J call TRBJ1-1; D might be TRBD1 (5 bases). This CDR3 has 14 residues. Per germline, CDR1 SGHRS and CDR2 YFSETQ. V was cut by 4 bases and J by 1 base, with 11 bases left in between. CDR3 nucleotides: TGCGCCAGCAGCCGGACGACAGCGAACACTGAAGCTTTCTTT. Translating gives CASSRTTANTEAFF.

J is TRBJ2-3 and V is TRBV6-5; D perhaps matches TRBD2 (6 bases). V was shortened by 8 bases and J by 6 bases, with 21 bases between the two germline ends. The CDR3 runs to 15 residues. Germline CDR1 reads MNHEY; CDR2 reads SVGAGI. CDR3 nucleotide sequence: TGTGCCAGCCAGCGGGCCCCCAGGGTTTCCGATACGCAGTATTTT. Translation: CASQRAPRVSDTQYF.

The CDR3 sequence: CASSYSRKISSYEQYF. The CDR3 nucleotides are TGTGCCAGCAGTTACTCGAGGAAGATCAGCTCGTACGAGCAGTACTTC. The chain carries TRBV6-5 and TRBJ2-7; D unresolved. The CDR3 has 16 amino acids. Trimming removed 0 bases from V and 4 bases from J, with 16 bases in between. The germline V gene has CDR1 MNHEY and CDR2 SVGAGI.

This rearrangement joins TRBV19 to TRBJ2-7, with 9 bases matching TRBD1. The J segment lost 6 bases and the V segment lost 6 bases, leaving 18 bases of the junction unmatched. CDR1 is LNHDA and CDR2 is SQIVND in the germline V gene (reference sequence). The CDR3 sequence is 17 residues long. The CDR3: CASSVFPRQGVYSEQYF. The CDR3 bases are TGTGCCAGTAGCGTTTTTCCCAGACAGGGGGTGTATTCCGAGCAGTACTTC.

The chain has TRBV19 and TRBJ2-7, with 8 bases fitting TRBD2. The V gene's germline CDR1 is LNHDA and CDR2 SQIVND (reference sequence). Unmatched junction bases numbered 3, after V lost 3 bases and J lost 2 bases. The CDR3 is 14 amino acids. Here the CDR3 DNA reads TGTGCCAGTAGTATCGGGAGGGGCCCCTACGAGCAGTACTTC. Protein product: CASSIGRGPYEQYF.

The chain recombines TRBV27 with TRBJ2-2, with D unclear. The CDR3 runs 16 residues. The germline V gene has CDR1 MNHEY and CDR2 SMNVEV (reference sequence). The V end was cut by 4 bases, the J end by 3 bases, with 15 bases between. CDR3 nucleotide sequence: TGTGCCAGCAGTTCCCCCTCCTCAGATGACACCGGGGAGCTGTTTTTT. It codes for CASSSPSSDDTGELFF.

The chain carries TRBV2 and TRBJ2-5; TRBD1 matches 8 bases. The V segment lost 5 bases and the J segment 5 bases; nucleotides outside the gene matches: 7. The V gene's germline CDR1 is SNHLY and CDR2 FYNNEI. The CDR3 has 14 residues. The CDR3 region has the DNA TGTGCCAGCAGTACCGACAGGGGAGGTGAGACCCAGTACTTC. It is translated as CASSTDRGGETQYF.

The V call is TRBV18, the J call TRBJ2-7; no clear D. From germline, CDR1 is KGHSH and CDR2 LQKENI. The CDR3 is 14 residues long. With 4 bases removed from V and 2 bases from J, the gap between germline ends came to 12 bases. The DNA for the CDR3 is TGTGCCAGCTCACGCGAGCTAGGTACCTACGAGCAGTACTTC. Amino acid sequence: CASSRELGTYEQYF.

In its sample, this clone was seen once. This chain links TRBV24-1 with TRBJ2-7; 7 nucleotides match TRBD2. This CDR3 region has 17 residues. Germline CDR1 is KGHDR and CDR2 is SFDVKD. The J segment lost 2 bases and the V segment lost 3 bases, leaving 12 bases of the junction unmatched. CDR3 DNA: TGTGCCACCAGTGATGACCCCCGGACTAGTGGGGCCTACGAGCAGTACTTC. This translates into CATSDDPRTSGAYEQYF.